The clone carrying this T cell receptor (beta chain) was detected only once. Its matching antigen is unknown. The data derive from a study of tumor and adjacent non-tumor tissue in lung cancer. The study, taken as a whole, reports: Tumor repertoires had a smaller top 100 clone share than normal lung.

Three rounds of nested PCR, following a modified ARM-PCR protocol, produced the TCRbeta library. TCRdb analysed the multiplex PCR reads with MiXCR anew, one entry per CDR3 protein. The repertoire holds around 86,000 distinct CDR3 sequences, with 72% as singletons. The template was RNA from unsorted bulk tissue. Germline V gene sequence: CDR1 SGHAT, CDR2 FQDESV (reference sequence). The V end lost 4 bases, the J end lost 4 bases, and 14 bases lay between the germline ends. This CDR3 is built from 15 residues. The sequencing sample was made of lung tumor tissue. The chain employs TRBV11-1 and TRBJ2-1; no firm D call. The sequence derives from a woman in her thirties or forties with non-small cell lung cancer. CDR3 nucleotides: TGTGCCAGCAGCTCATGGGAAGTAGATTACAATGAGCAGTTCTTC. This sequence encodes CASSSWEVDYNEQFF.